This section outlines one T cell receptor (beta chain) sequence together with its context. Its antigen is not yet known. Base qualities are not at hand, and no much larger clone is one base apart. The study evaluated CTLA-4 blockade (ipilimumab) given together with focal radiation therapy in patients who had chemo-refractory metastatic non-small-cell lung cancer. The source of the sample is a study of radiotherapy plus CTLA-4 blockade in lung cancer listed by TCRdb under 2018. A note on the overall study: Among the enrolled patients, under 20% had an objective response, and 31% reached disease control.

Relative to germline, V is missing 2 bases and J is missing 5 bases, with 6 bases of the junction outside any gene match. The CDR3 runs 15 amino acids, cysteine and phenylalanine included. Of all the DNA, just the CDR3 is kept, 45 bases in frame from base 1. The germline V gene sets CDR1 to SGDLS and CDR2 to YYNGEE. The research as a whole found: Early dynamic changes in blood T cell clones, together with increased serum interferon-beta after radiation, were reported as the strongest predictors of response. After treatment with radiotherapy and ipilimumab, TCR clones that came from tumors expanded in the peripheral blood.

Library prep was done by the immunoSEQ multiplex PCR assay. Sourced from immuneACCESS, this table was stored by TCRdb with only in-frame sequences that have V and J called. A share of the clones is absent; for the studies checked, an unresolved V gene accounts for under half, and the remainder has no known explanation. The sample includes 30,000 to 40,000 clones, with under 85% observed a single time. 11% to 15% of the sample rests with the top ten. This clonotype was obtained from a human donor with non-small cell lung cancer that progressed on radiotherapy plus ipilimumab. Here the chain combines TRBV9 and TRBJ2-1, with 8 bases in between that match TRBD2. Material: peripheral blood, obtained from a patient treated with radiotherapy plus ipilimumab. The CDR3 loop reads CASSVRGEDNNEQFF. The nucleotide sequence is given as TGTGCCAGCAGCGTGCGGGGGGAGGACAACAATGAGCAGTTCTTC.